The next 3 T cell receptor beta chains were all read from a single sample in a study. The method was immunoSEQ multiplex PCR; TCRdb's version includes in-frame clones alone and lacks a portion of them. The table has under 90,000 clones, just over 90% seen once. The sample comprised PBMCs. These receptors were collected from a man aged 35 to 55 with rheumatoid arthritis.

The gene calls are TRBV9 and TRBJ1-2; 7 bases are shared with TRBD1. Unmatched junction bases numbered 3, after V lost 3 bases and J lost 1 base. CDR1 is SGDLS and CDR2 is YYNGEE in the germline V gene. This CDR3 contains 14 residues. The CDR3 is CASSARDSNYGYTF. The CDR3 DNA follows: TGTGCCAGCAGCGCCCGGGACAGTAACTATGGCTACACCTTC.

The chain links TRBV3-1 (or the pseudogene TRBV3-2) to TRBJ1-5; TRBD1 might be the D (6 bases). The length of the CDR3 is 16 residues. V was pared by 0 bases and J by 6 bases, with 15 bases between. Germline V CDR1 and CDR2: LGHDT, YNNKEL (reference sequence). The CDR3 nucleotides read TGTGCCAGCAGCCAAGAGCGGGGGGCGCCTCCTCAGCCCCAGCATTTT. This translates into CASSQERGAPPQPQHF.

The CDR3 loop is CAWNLGQVNTEAFF. CDR3 DNA: TGTGCCTGGAACTTAGGACAGGTGAACACTGAAGCTTTCTTT. The J gene is TRBJ1-1, the V gene TRBV30, with 7 bases aligning to TRBD1. CDR1 is GTSNPN, CDR2 SVGIG, per germline (reference sequence). V lost 4 bases, J lost 0 bases, and 5 bases stayed unmatched. This CDR3 region has 14 residues.